The 32 T cell receptor beta chains presented below share a single source sample, sequenced in a study of T cell repertoires in cytomegalovirus infection. Each CDR3 protein is one row after TCRdb ran MiXCR on the reads. Of about 830,000 distinct CDR3 sequences in the sample, over 25% were seen once. These receptors have no known antigen. The sequencing here drew on cultured CD8+ T cells from PBMCs, taken from culture after CMV antigen stimulation. The receptors were sampled from a human donor in good health (CMV status not recorded). Some clones in this sample may be carry-over from other donors' samples.

V usage is TRBV7-6 and J usage is TRBJ1-1; weak D call: TRBD1 (6 bases). This CDR3 comprises 15 residues. V was cut by 5 bases and J by 3 bases, with 16 bases left in between. Germline assignment: CDR1 SGHVS and CDR2 FNYEAQ. The CDR3 is CASSPNRVEDTEAFF. As DNA, the CDR3 is TGTGCCAGCAGCCCCAACAGGGTGGAGGACACTGAAGCTTTCTTT.

This chain links TRBV29-1 with TRBJ2-7; a possible D gene is TRBD1 (5 bases). The CDR3 extends over 13 amino acids. The V gene's germline CDR1 is SQVTM and CDR2 ANQGSEA. The V and J ends lost 6 bases and 2 bases respectively, with 14 bases between them. CDR3 region: CSVTPAGTYEQYF. The CDR3 DNA sequence: TGCAGCGTGACCCCGGCAGGGACCTACGAGCAGTACTTC.

This clonotype turned up a few times. The CDR3 spells CASSLPRGPSRDLETQYF. The CDR3 region has the DNA TGTGCCAGCAGTTTACCGCGAGGGCCCTCCCGAGATCTGGAGACCCAGTACTTC. The J gene is TRBJ2-5, the V gene TRBV28; possibly TRBD2 for D (5 bases). This CDR3 region has 18 residues. Germline V gene lookup returns CDR1 MDHEN and CDR2 SYDVKM. Trimming stripped 2 bases from V and 5 bases from J, with 24 bases between.

This clonotype was found many times. V usage is TRBV7-2 and J usage is TRBJ1-1; 8 nucleotides agree with TRBD1. Germline V lookup: CDR1 SGHTA, CDR2 FQGNSA. Unmatched junction bases numbered 5, after V lost 5 bases and J lost 0 bases. This CDR3 is 15 amino acids long. The CDR3 spells CASSLGDRLNTEAFF. As DNA, the CDR3 is TGTGCCAGCAGCCTTGGGGACAGGCTGAACACTGAAGCTTTCTTT. Full variable domain (missing parts from reference TRBV7-2 and TRBJ1-1): GAGVSQSPSNKVTEKGKDVELRCDPISGHTALYWYRQSLGQGLEFLIYFQGNSAPDKSGLPSDRFSAERTGGSVSTLTIQRTQQEDSAVYLCASSLGDRLNTEAFFGQGTRLTVV.

This chain connects TRBV9 to TRBJ1-2, with 10 bases identical to TRBD1. J lost 4 bases, V lost 4 bases, and 13 bases had no gene match. This CDR3 comprises 17 residues. The germline gives CDR1 SGDLS, CDR2 YYNGEE. CDR3 protein: CASSTSTGTGDGYGYTF. For the CDR3, the DNA is TGTGCCAGCAGCACTTCGACCGGGACAGGGGACGGCTATGGCTACACCTTC.

This clonotype appeared once. V is TRBV9 and J is TRBJ2-2; possible D gene TRBD2, 6 bases. Trimming left V 4 bases short and J 6 bases short, with 28 bases between. Germline V gives CDR1 SGDLS, CDR2 YYNGEE. The CDR3 length is 19 residues. The CDR3 is CASSTPREAPPSGAGELFF. CDR3 sequence (DNA): TGTGCCAGCAGCACCCCGAGGGAGGCGCCGCCGTCAGGCGCCGGGGAGCTGTTTTTT.

This clonotype came up a few times. The V gene is TRBV12-3 or TRBV12-4, the J gene TRBJ2-1, with 7 bases identical to TRBD2. The CDR3 covers 18 residues. The J segment lost 6 bases and the V segment lost 5 bases, leaving 19 bases of the junction unmatched. DNA for the CDR3: TGTGCCAGCAGTCTGGCCGCACTTGCGGGGGATCCCAGCAATGAGCAGTTCTTC. Protein sequence: CASSLAALAGDPSNEQFF.

The chain recombines TRBV4-2 with TRBJ1-2, with a weak D call TRBD1 (5 bases). Germline CDR1 reads LGHNA; CDR2 reads YNFKEQ. Trimming stripped 0 bases from V and 4 bases from J, with 15 bases between. The CDR3 is 16 residues long. CDR3 residues: CASSQDLGQGTYGYTF. DNA of the CDR3: TGTGCCAGCAGCCAAGATCTAGGTCAAGGGACCTATGGCTACACCTTC.

This clonotype was detected only a few times. The chain uses TRBV27 and TRBJ2-2; D not certain. There are 11 residues in the CDR3. V was trimmed by 5 bases and J by 7 bases, leaving 5 bases between them. Germline assignment: CDR1 MNHEY and CDR2 SMNVEV (reference sequence). The chain's CDR3 is CASSTRGELFF. The CDR3 coding sequence is TGTGCCAGCAGTACCCGCGGGGAGCTGTTTTTT.

The rearrangement joins TRBV5-1 to TRBJ2-1, with D unclear. This CDR3 has 15 amino acids. The V and J ends lost 4 bases and 2 bases respectively, with 13 bases between them. The germline CDR1 and CDR2 sequences are SGHRS and YFSETQ. CDR3 protein: CASSQDLGPYNEQFF. The CDR3 nucleotides are TGCGCCAGCAGCCAAGACCTCGGCCCCTACAATGAGCAGTTCTTC.

This clonotype was seen at least ten times. The rearrangement joins TRBV7-8 to TRBJ2-3; 10 bases match TRBD2. The CDR3 is 17 amino acids. CDR1 is SGHVS and CDR2 is FQNEAQ in the germline V gene. V dropped 3 bases and J dropped 0; count of bases not matched to a gene: 6. CDR3 protein: CASSLAPTSGSTDTQYF. CDR3 DNA sequence: TGTGCCAGCAGCTTGGCTCCGACTAGCGGGAGCACAGATACGCAGTATTTT.

This clonotype occurred many times. The chain carries TRBV5-5 and TRBJ1-5; 8 nucleotides line up with TRBD1. Germline trimming cut 3 bases from V and 3 bases from J; bases unmatched to any gene: 2. Per the germline V gene, CDR1 is SGHKS and CDR2 is YYEKEE (reference sequence). This CDR3 has 14 residues. The CDR3 DNA reads as TGTGCCAGCAGCTCGACAGGGGCCAATCAGCCCCAGCATTTT. It is translated as CASSSTGANQPQHF.

This clonotype was seen a handful of times. This chain uses TRBV29-1 with TRBJ1-2; no reliable D call. V shed 6 bases and J shed 5 bases, with 10 bases lying between them. Germline CDR1 and CDR2: SQVTM and ANQGSEA. The CDR3 has 11 amino acids. The CDR3 DNA sequence: TGCAGCGTGAGAGTTCGGTATGGCTACACCTTC. It yields the protein CSVRVRYGYTF.

The gene calls are TRBV6-6 and TRBJ2-7; TRBD1 or TRBD2 may be the D gene (5 bases each). The germline V and J ends were trimmed by 4 bases and 7 bases, with 17 bases remaining between them. In germline, CDR1 is MNHNY, CDR2 SVGAGI (reference sequence). The CDR3 is 14 residues long. The CDR3 here is CASSSGTLTGEQYV. The CDR3 DNA reads TGTGCCAGCAGTTCCGGGACGCTTACGGGGGAGCAGTACGTC.

This chain links TRBV7-4 with TRBJ1-1, with 9 bases matching TRBD1. The trim removed 5 bases at V and 1 base at J, leaving 5 bases unmatched. The CDR3 has 15 residues. CDR1 is SGHVT, CDR2 SQSDAQ, per germline. The CDR3 bases are TGTGCCAGCAGCCAAAGACAGGGGGGGAACACTGAAGCTTTCTTT. Translation: CASSQRQGGNTEAFF.

The V gene is TRBV19, the J gene TRBJ1-2; maybe TRBD1 (6 bases). V shed 4 bases and J shed 2 bases, with 14 bases lying between them. The CDR3 is 15 residues long. From germline, CDR1 is LNHDA and CDR2 SQIVND (reference sequence). Here the CDR3 reads CASSTPDRTNYGYTF. CDR3 nucleotides: TGTGCCAGTAGTACTCCCGACAGGACCAACTATGGCTACACCTTC.

The chain is built from TRBV6-1 and TRBJ1-5, with D possibly being TRBD1 (5 bases). V was shortened by 2 bases and J by 9 bases, with 17 bases between the two germline ends. The CDR3 consists of 15 residues. CDR1 is MNHNS and CDR2 is SASEGT in the germline V gene. CDR3 residues: CASSERDGLGRPQHF. The CDR3 nucleotides are TGTGCCAGCAGTGAAAGGGACGGCCTGGGGAGGCCCCAGCATTTT.

This chain joins TRBV7-6 and TRBJ1-1; a possible D gene is TRBD1 (6 bases). Trimming removed 5 bases from V and 11 bases from J, with 12 bases in between. Per the germline V gene, CDR1 is SGHVS and CDR2 is FNYEAQ. This CDR3 comprises 11 residues. Here the CDR3 DNA reads TGTGCCAGCAGCATGTACAGGGACGCTTTCTTT. It translates to CASSMYRDAFF.

The chain recombines TRBV9 with TRBJ1-2; TRBD1 might be the D (5 bases). The CDR3 runs 15 residues. The germline CDR1 and CDR2 sequences are SGDLS and YYNGEE. V was trimmed by 5 bases and J by 2 bases, leaving 16 bases between them. This chain's CDR3 is CASRKDGTRNYGYTF. The CDR3 nucleotides read TGTGCCAGCAGGAAAGACGGGACCCGGAACTATGGCTACACCTTC.

This clonotype came up many times. The J gene is TRBJ2-3, the V gene TRBV7-6; perhaps D is TRBD1 or TRBD2 (6 bases each). The CDR3 consists of 15 residues. Trimming shortened V by 5 bases and J by 4 bases, and 16 bases separated the two germline ends. Germline CDR1 and CDR2: SGHVS and FNYEAQ. CDR3 nucleotides: TGTGCCAGCAGCGCGACAGGTGGAGGGGCAGATACGCAGTATTTT. It is translated as CASSATGGGADTQYF.

This rearrangement joins TRBV7-9 to TRBJ2-7; possible D gene TRBD2, 5 bases. With 1 base removed from V and 7 bases from J, the gap between germline ends came to 20 bases. CDR3 length: 16 residues. CDR1 SEHNR and CDR2 FQNEAQ come from the germline V gene (reference sequence). The CDR3 sequence: CASSLGPEVPLGEQYV. The CDR3 DNA is TGTGCCAGCAGCTTAGGACCGGAGGTCCCCCTGGGAGAGCAGTACGTC.

This chain connects TRBV11-2 to TRBJ1-2, with D possibly TRBD1 on 6 matching bases. Trimming left V 4 bases short and J 3 bases short, with 15 bases between. CDR1 is SGHAT, CDR2 FQNNGV, per germline. The CDR3 is 15 amino acids. The CDR3 is CASSSLLGGDYGYTF. Here the CDR3 DNA reads TGTGCCAGCAGCTCCTTGCTAGGGGGAGACTATGGCTACACCTTC.

The CDR3 here is CATSAGQPATEAFF. The DNA of the CDR3 is TGTGCCACCAGTGCAGGACAGCCGGCCACTGAAGCTTTCTTT. The rearrangement uses TRBV24-1 and TRBJ1-1; D may be TRBD1 (6 bases). V was trimmed by 5 bases and J by 4 bases, leaving 13 bases between them. From germline, CDR1 is KGHDR and CDR2 SFDVKD. The CDR3 runs to 14 residues.

Remarks on this clonotype: Mismatch with germline at one junction end may stem from a read error. The chain recombines TRBV5-1 with TRBJ2-3; the D gene is possibly TRBD1 (5 bases). This CDR3 region has 15 residues. In germline, CDR1 is SGHRS, CDR2 YFSETQ. The CDR3 loop reads CASSLTQDSTDTQYF. The DNA for the CDR3 is TGCGCCAGCAGCTTGACACAGGATAGCACGGATACGCAGTATTTT.

This clonotype was counted between two and nine times. The CDR3 is CASSHGTGVRSEQFF. The CDR3 coding sequence is TGTGCCAGCAGCCACGGGACAGGGGTAAGAAGTGAGCAGTTCTTC. This chain uses TRBV7-9 with TRBJ2-1; 10 bases line up with TRBD1. Germline loops: CDR1 SEHNR, CDR2 FQNEAQ (reference sequence). CDR3 length: 15 amino acids. The V segment lost 5 bases and the J segment 9 bases; nucleotides outside the gene matches: 10.

On this clonotype itself: One end of the junction fails to match germline, which may point to a read error. V gene TRBV4-3 combines with J gene TRBJ2-2; D is possibly TRBD1 (6 bases). Germline V lookup: CDR1 LGHNA, CDR2 YSLEER. The CDR3 has 15 amino acids. CDR3 nucleotides: TGCGCCAGCAGCCAGGATGAAGGGGACACCGGGGAGCCGTTTTTT. It codes for CASSQDEGDTGEPFF.

This clonotype was detected ten times or more. The J gene is TRBJ2-1, the V gene TRBV7-2, with D unclear. Germline V CDR1 and CDR2: SGHTA, FQGNSA. Trimming cost V 1 base and J 8 bases, with 12 bases left between them. This CDR3 contains 14 residues. The CDR3 DNA reads as TGTGCCAGCAGCTTAGTTGGGGTCTATGATGAGCAGTTCTTC. This encodes CASSLVGVYDEQFF.

This clonotype was seen a handful of times. V gene TRBV14 combines with J gene TRBJ1-4, with 7 bases that match TRBD1. J gave up 1 base and V 2 bases, and 4 bases lay outside the gene matches. The CDR3 covers 16 residues. Germline values: CDR1 SGHDN, CDR2 FVKESK. The CDR3 DNA reads TGTGCCAGCAGCCAACAAAACAGGGGAACTAATGAAAAACTGTTTTTT. Its translation: CASSQQNRGTNEKLFF.

The chain uses TRBV14 and TRBJ1-1; D gene uncertain. The CDR3 runs to 12 residues. CDR1 is SGHDN, CDR2 FVKESK, per germline. The ends were cut back, 3 bases at V and 5 bases at J, with 7 bases in the middle. The CDR3 region has the DNA TGTGCCAGCAGCCACACTTGGACTGAAGCTTTCTTT. As protein: CASSHTWTEAFF.

This clonotype was observed a few times. The chain recombines TRBV20-1 with TRBJ2-3; 14 nucleotides agree with TRBD2. Germline lookup yields CDR1 DFQATT and CDR2 SNEGSKA (reference sequence). V gave up 7 bases and J gave up 6 bases; unmatched junction bases: 9. CDR3 length: 15 amino acids. This CDR3 reads CSVAGLAGGGDTQYF. CDR3 DNA: TGCAGTGTCGCTGGACTAGCGGGGGGAGGTGATACGCAGTATTTT.

The J gene is TRBJ1-1, the V gene TRBV12-3 or TRBV12-4, with a possible D match to TRBD1 (5 bases). V was cut by 1 base and J by 2 bases, with 8 bases left in between. This CDR3 is built from 14 residues. As DNA, the CDR3 is TGTGCCAGCAGTTTAGGGGACTTCAACACTGAAGCTTTCTTT. Its translation is CASSLGDFNTEAFF.

In its sample, this clonotype was seen a few times. The chain recombines TRBV6-1 with TRBJ2-1; TRBD2 agrees at 10 bases. V was clipped by 4 bases and J by 4 bases; unmatched bases: 4. Germline V gene data show CDR1 as MNHNS and CDR2 as SASEGT. This CDR3 has 15 amino acids. The DNA for the CDR3 is TGTGCCAGCAGTGTGCTAGCGGGGGAGTACAATGAGCAGTTCTTC. As protein: CASSVLAGEYNEQFF.